This TCR beta chain was identified in a study of T cells in Graves' hyperthyroidism and ophthalmopathy. In the case of this clonotype: The antigen is undetermined.

RNA transcripts yielded amplified TCR beta CDR3 regions. The HTBI set primed first-round TCR CDR3 RT-PCR. TCRdb reprocessed the multiplex PCR reads with MiXCR, giving one entry per CDR3 protein. This sample has about 210,000 distinct CDR3 sequences, with 17% found just once. Broader study findings: Stable hyperthyroidism was told apart from ophthalmopathy by a model built on 13 V-J features.

The CDR3 runs 15 residues. Trimming pared 1 base from V and 6 bases from J, leaving 12 bases between. From germline, CDR1 is LGHNT and CDR2 FRNRAP. V and J are TRBV12-5 and TRBJ2-2, with D possibly called TRBD1 or TRBD2 (6 bases each). The sequence was collected from a man aged 45-60 years with Graves' hyperthyroidism. Sequencing used blood. The CDR3 reads CASGLAPGEAGELFF. CDR3 sequence (DNA): TGTGCTAGTGGTTTGGCGCCAGGGGAGGCCGGGGAGCTGTTTTTT.